This TCR beta chain came from a study of T cell repertoires in cytomegalovirus infection. The CDR3 has 16 amino acids. The germline V gene encodes CDR1 SEHNR and CDR2 FQNEAQ (reference sequence). In the case of this clonotype: A read error may account for a junction end that differs from germline.

TCRdb itself ran the reads through MiXCR, one entry per CDR3 protein. Of 350,000 to 550,000 distinct CDR3 sequences in the sample, roughly 31% were seen once. The chain uses TRBV7-9 and TRBJ1-6, with D possibly TRBD1 on 5 matching bases. This receptor was identified in a human donor in good health (CMV status not recorded). Some clones in this sample may be carry-over from other donors' samples. The sample comprised PBMCs. In DNA, the CDR3 is TGTGCAAGCAGTTTTGAAAGGACATCCTATAATTCACCCCTCCACTTT. Translated, it gives CASSFERTSYNSPLHF.